The source of this TCR beta chain is a study of blood T cell repertoires in COVID-19. Across the whole study: Recovered Cohort 3 donors showed two negative PCRs, clearance, or symptom resolution. PBMCs, B-cell-depleted T cells, or T cells provided the cDNA or gDNA that made up the material.

Germline assignment: CDR1 SQVTM and CDR2 ANQGSEA. The CDR3 extends over 12 amino acids. The V end was cut by 3 bases, the J end by 1 base, with 5 bases between. TCRdb's copy holds only in-frame clones and misses some; the assay was immunoSEQ multiplex PCR. Of over 130,000 clones listed, 84% are singletons. This chain joins TRBV29-1 and TRBJ2-3; D gene unclear. Input material: PBMCs or T cells enriched from blood (not recorded which). The sequence derives from a man in his forties or fifties in a cohort exposed to, infected with or recovered from COVID-19 (not recorded which). Here the CDR3 reads CSVDSGTDTQYF. CDR3 DNA sequence: TGCAGCGTTGATTCAGGCACAGATACGCAGTATTTT.